The table lists the clone carrying this T cell receptor beta chain with a few counts. Its antigen is unknown. Individual cDNA molecules received unique molecular identifiers during library preparation. TCRdb called the 5' RACE reads again in MiXCR, with one record for every CDR3 protein. The table includes approximately 60,000 distinct CDR3 sequences, 7.5% to 9% detected once. With 3 bases removed from V and 2 bases from J, the gap between germline ends came to 14 bases. Germline V gene sequence: CDR1 SGHRS, CDR2 YFSETQ. The CDR3 has 16 residues. The data are from a study of early T cells in non-severe SARS-CoV-2 infection. General study points: Missing private and CD4 specificities, VDJdb matching favored anti-spike CD8 responses.

This receptor was obtained from an adult who was a healthcare worker with PCR-confirmed SARS-CoV-2 infection or an uninfected control (not recorded which). The chain uses TRBV5-1 and TRBJ2-2; D uncertain. Material: whole blood, obtained at baseline. The CDR3 bases are TGCGCCAGCAGCTGGACCCCCTCCTACAACACCGGGGAGCTGTTTTTT. Translating gives CASSWTPSYNTGELFF.